Below, one T cell receptor beta chain is given with its context. The specificity of this receptor is unknown. There are no base qualities to consult, and no much larger clone falls within one base. TCRbeta CDR3 regions were amplified from genomic DNA by means of the immunoSEQ Assay, a bias-controlled multiplex PCR. The published analysis was carried out like this. The number of nucleated cells in each sample was estimated by amplification of reference gene primers within the assay. To quantify the absolute abundance of each unique TCRbeta CDR3 rearrangement, sequence reads were collapsed and filtered. Productive Simpson clonality was computed per sample as the square root of Simpson's diversity index over productive rearrangements. TCRdb obtained this table from immuneACCESS and retained in-frame rearrangements with V and J assigned. These tables miss some clones; where compared with another copy, unresolved V genes account for less than half of the shortfall, and the remainder is unexplained. From that table come the V and J calls and clone size; the DNA was used to work out D and trimming. The table for this sample lists around 43,000 clones; 85% to 90% of them were counted only once. The ten largest account for approximately 20% of the sample.

These data originate in a study of blood T cell repertoires in COVID-19 (dated by TCRdb to between 2020 and 2021). Regarding the research as a whole: Collaborator samples came from the United States, Italy and Spain and covered acute and convalescent phases of COVID-19. The prospective study material was composed of cDNA or gDNA derived from T cells, B-cell-depleted T cells, or PBMCs. Deeply sampled blood TCRbeta repertoires from subjects exposed to, actively infected with, or recovered from COVID-19 were included in the dataset. The repertoires were made available in a free public database intended to serve as a resource for research on the immune response to SARS-CoV-2. Samples came from the ongoing ImmuneRACE study (first 160 participants) plus 1,254 subjects from 6 global collaborators. Sample metadata almost always included a de-identified subject ID, COVID-19 status, age in years and sex. Where HLA class I and class II types were available, the types were taken from metadata supplied by the sample provider, not from assay-based typing. Summary of the overall study and its limitations: The quantity of clinical and demographic metadata differed by source and by participant and was supplied without curation.

Ends trimmed: V by 4 bases, J by 1 base; bases unmatched to a gene: 0. CDR1 and CDR2 are drawn from the germline V gene: KGHSH, LQKENI. The CDR3 holds 14 amino acids from the cysteine to the phenylalanine. The entry retains the CDR3 DNA only, 42 bases that are in frame from base 1. The collaborating institutions used their own protocols to collect whole blood in K2EDTA tubes. For TCRbeta analysis, collaborator samples were shipped as frozen whole blood, as isolated PBMCs, or as DNA extracted from either sample type. Sequencing was performed on peripheral blood. This clonotype was sampled from a man aged 45-65 years in a cohort sampled during active COVID-19. The V and J genes are TRBV18 and TRBJ2-3, with 9 bases aligning to TRBD1. The CDR3 protein: CASSRTGGTDTQYF. The nucleotide sequence reads TGTGCCAGCTCACGGACAGGGGGCACAGATACGCAGTATTTT.